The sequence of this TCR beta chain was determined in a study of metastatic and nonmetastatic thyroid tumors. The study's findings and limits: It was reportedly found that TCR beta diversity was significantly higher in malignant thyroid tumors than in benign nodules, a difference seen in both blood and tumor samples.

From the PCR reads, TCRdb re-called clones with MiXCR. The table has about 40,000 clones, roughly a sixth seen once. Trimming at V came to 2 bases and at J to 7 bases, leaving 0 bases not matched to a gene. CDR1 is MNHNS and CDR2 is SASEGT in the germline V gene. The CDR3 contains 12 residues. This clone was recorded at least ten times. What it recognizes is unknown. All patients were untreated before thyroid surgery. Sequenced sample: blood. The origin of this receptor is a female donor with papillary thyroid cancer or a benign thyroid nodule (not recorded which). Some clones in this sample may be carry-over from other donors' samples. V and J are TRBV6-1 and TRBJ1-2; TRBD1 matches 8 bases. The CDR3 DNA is TGTGCCAGCAGTGAAACAGGGGGTGGCTACACCTTC. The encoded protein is CASSETGGGYTF.